This T cell receptor (beta chain) derives from a study of PD-L1 blockade in urothelial cancer. With regard to this clone: Its antigen is still unknown.

Sequencing was performed with immunoSEQ multiplex PCR; in TCRdb, only in-frame clones are kept and a portion is missing. The sample gives about 100,000 clones, over 75% of which show up once; 2% to 3% is in the top ten. Pretreatment and on-treatment blood mononuclear cell samples were taken, totaling between 1 and 8 time points per patient. Findings of the study overall: When pretreatment blood TCR clonality was below the median, it predicted better survival.

The germline CDR1 and CDR2 sequences are KGHSH and LQKENI. This CDR3 spans 18 amino acids. Germline trimming cut 3 bases from V and 4 bases from J; bases unmatched to any gene: 7. Sample: PBMCs, taken around atezolizumab (anti-PD-L1) treatment. The chain carries TRBV18 and TRBJ2-6; 12 bases line up with TRBD1. The sequence derives from a man between 50 and 59 years old with urothelial cancer. CDR3 protein: CASSPRDRGQFGANVLTF. The CDR3 DNA reads TGTGCCAGCTCACCCCGGGACAGGGGGCAGTTCGGGGCCAACGTCCTGACTTTC.